A selection of T cell receptor beta chains follows, all from one sample in a study of control samples from healthy donors and cancer patients. Profiling relied on immunoSEQ multiplex PCR, and the TCRdb table lists in-frame clones only, not all of them. The sample holds around 33,000 clones; about 88% are singletons and the top ten take approximately 1.5%. The sequencing sample was made of PBMCs. The receptor set was obtained from a woman in her thirties or forties with lung cancer. CDR3s include the opening cysteine and the closing phenylalanine or tryptophan. Fields, in order: clone size, D gene, V gene, J gene, CDR3 protein, CDR3 DNA. The D gene is left open where the match is weak. Part of the rows lack a size; the others show once, few, many or a class for expanded clones.

clone size: .; D gene: .; V gene: TRBV6-1; J gene: TRBJ1-6; CDR3 protein: CASSEREGGRDNSPLHF; CDR3 DNA: TGTGCCAGCAGTGAACGTGAGGGGGGCAGAGATAATTCACCCCTCCACTTT
clone size: .; D gene: TRBD1; V gene: TRBV6-2/TRBV6-3; J gene: TRBJ1-6; CDR3 protein: CASSPGGRMGNSPLHF; CDR3 DNA: TGTGCCAGCAGCCCAGGGGGCCGGATGGGTAATTCACCCCTCCACTTT
clone size: .; D gene: .; V gene: TRBV2; J gene: TRBJ2-3; CDR3 protein: CASSRDFTDTQYF; CDR3 DNA: TGTGCCAGCAGTCGGGACTTCACAGATACGCAGTATTTT
clone size: .; D gene: .; V gene: TRBV5-1; J gene: TRBJ2-6; CDR3 protein: CASSLAGWGANVLTF; CDR3 DNA: TGCGCCAGCAGCTTGGCCGGGTGGGGGGCCAACGTCCTGACTTTC
clone size: .; D gene: .; V gene: TRBV2; J gene: TRBJ2-3; CDR3 protein: CASSTGQYTDTQYF; CDR3 DNA: TGTGCCAGCAGCACCGGACAGTACACAGATACGCAGTATTTT
clone size: .; D gene: .; V gene: TRBV27; J gene: TRBJ2-3; CDR3 protein: CASSLPRVPDTQYF; CDR3 DNA: TGTGCCAGCAGTTTACCCCGGGTACCAGATACGCAGTATTTT
clone size: .; D gene: .; V gene: TRBV7-3; J gene: TRBJ1-1; CDR3 protein: CASSTYKNTEAFF; CDR3 DNA: TGTGCCAGCAGCACCTACAAGAACACTGAAGCTTTCTTT
clone size: .; D gene: .; V gene: TRBV3-1/TRBV3-2; J gene: TRBJ2-1; CDR3 protein: CASSLEGDYNEQFF; CDR3 DNA: TGTGCCAGCAGCCTCGAGGGCGACTACAATGAGCAGTTCTTC
clone size: .; D gene: TRBD2; V gene: TRBV7-2; J gene: TRBJ2-7; CDR3 protein: CASSQSGTSLEQYF; CDR3 DNA: TGTGCCAGCAGCCAGAGCGGGACTAGCCTAGAGCAGTACTTC
clone size: few; D gene: .; V gene: TRBV2; J gene: TRBJ1-1; CDR3 protein: CASSDGAWSTEAFF; CDR3 DNA: TGTGCCAGCAGTGATGGAGCATGGTCCACTGAAGCTTTCTTT
clone size: .; D gene: .; V gene: TRBV11-3; J gene: TRBJ2-7; CDR3 protein: CASSLVRVSGFYEQYF; CDR3 DNA: TGTGCCAGCAGCTTAGTAAGGGTGTCAGGATTCTACGAGCAGTACTTC
clone size: .; D gene: .; V gene: TRBV29-1; J gene: TRBJ1-1; CDR3 protein: CSVEDSGRGKAEAFF; CDR3 DNA: TGCAGCGTTGAAGACAGCGGCAGGGGCAAAGCTGAAGCTTTCTTT
clone size: .; D gene: .; V gene: TRBV7-9; J gene: TRBJ1-6; CDR3 protein: CASSPVTDSPLHF; CDR3 DNA: TGTGCCAGCAGCCCGGTGACAGATTCACCCCTCCACTTT
clone size: .; D gene: .; V gene: TRBV9; J gene: TRBJ2-2; CDR3 protein: CASSVRGGTGELFF; CDR3 DNA: TGTGCCAGCAGCGTACGGGGTGGCACCGGGGAGCTGTTTTTT
clone size: .; D gene: .; V gene: TRBV6-5; J gene: TRBJ1-6; CDR3 protein: CASRAGTEPSPLHF; CDR3 DNA: TGTGCCAGCAGAGCAGGGACTGAGCCTTCACCCCTCCACTTT
clone size: .; D gene: .; V gene: TRBV28; J gene: TRBJ1-1; CDR3 protein: CASTSGVTEAFF; CDR3 DNA: TGTGCCAGCACCTCCGGGGTTACTGAAGCTTTCTTT